These T cell receptor beta chains were read from a single sample in a study of cytomegalovirus exposure and HLA in healthy donors. Some clones are missing from TCRdb's copy, which holds only in-frame ones; the method was immunoSEQ multiplex PCR. The repertoire holds roughly 100,000 clones, with over 70% as singletons. Sequences were obtained from PBMCs. The source of these receptors is a male donor in good health and CMV-seronegative. CDR3s include the opening cysteine and the closing phenylalanine or tryptophan. D genes are given only for firm matches. Not all rows give a size; the values are once, few, many and, for expanded clones, a class.

D	size	J	length	V	CDR3	DNA
-	-	TRBJ1-4	15	TRBV28	CASRPNPDSNEKLFF	TGTGCCAGCAGACCCAACCCGGACAGTAATGAAAAACTGTTTTTT
TRBD1	-	TRBJ2-7	15	TRBV4-3	CASSREQGHPYEQYF	TGCGCCAGCAGCCGAGAACAGGGGCACCCCTACGAGCAGTACTTC
-	few	TRBJ1-5	12	TRBV2	CASSEAGQPQHF	TGTGCCAGCAGTGAGGCGGGTCAGCCCCAGCATTTT
TRBD1	-	TRBJ1-2	13	TRBV7-9	CASSSTGEGGYTF	TGTGCCAGCAGTTCGACAGGGGAGGGTGGCTACACCTTC
-	-	TRBJ2-7	13	TRBV2	CASTTTVTYEQYF	TGTGCCAGCACCACGACAGTAACCTACGAGCAGTACTTC
TRBD2	-	TRBJ2-7	14	TRBV7-2	CASSSTSGSYEQYF	TGTGCCAGCAGCTCAACCAGCGGGAGCTACGAGCAGTACTTC
TRBD1	-	TRBJ1-2	14	TRBV13	CASSLRQGAAGYTF	TGTGCCAGCAGCTTAAGACAGGGGGCCGCCGGCTACACCTTC
-	-	TRBJ2-7	16	TRBV19	CASSTSGTQKTYEQYF	TGTGCCAGTAGTACCTCCGGGACTCAAAAGACCTACGAGCAGTACTTC
-	few	TRBJ2-7	15	TRBV10-2	CASSEDPGDRDEQYF	TGCGCCAGCAGTGAGGATCCAGGGGACCGAGACGAGCAGTACTTC
-	-	TRBJ2-1	18	TRBV5-1	CASSSKPGEGKTYNEQFF	TGCGCCAGCAGCTCTAAGCCAGGGGAGGGGAAAACCTACAATGAGCAGTTCTTC
-	-	TRBJ1-1	16	TRBV4-2	CASRPRLGGSNTEAFF	TGTGCCAGCAGACCAAGATTGGGGGGATCAAACACTGAAGCTTTCTTT
-	-	TRBJ2-7	13	TRBV6-4	CASSDSWGDEQYF	TGTGCCAGCAGTGACTCGTGGGGAGACGAGCAGTACTTC
TRBD1	-	TRBJ1-4	16	TRBV7-8	CASSLGSTGVEEKLFF	TGTGCCAGCAGCTTAGGATCGACAGGGGTAGAGGAAAAACTGTTTTTT
-	once	TRBJ2-5	14	TRBV5-1	CASSLAPLEETQYF	TGCGCCAGCAGCTTGGCGCCTCTAGAGGAGACCCAGTACTTC
TRBD2	-	TRBJ2-2	16	TRBV6-6	CASSPRLAGGPGELFF	TGTGCCAGCAGCCCGAGACTAGCGGGAGGGCCCGGGGAGCTGTTTTTT
-	-	TRBJ2-7	13	TRBV5-6	CASSPLPVYEQYF	TGTGCCAGCAGCCCGCTACCGGTCTACGAGCAGTACTTC
TRBD1	-	TRBJ1-5	18	TRBV15	CAASDGGQGEYSNQPQHF	TGTGCCGCCAGCGATGGAGGACAGGGGGAATATAGCAATCAGCCCCAGCATTTT
-	-	TRBJ1-5	14	TRBV5-1	CASSPTGSNQPQHF	TGCGCCAGCAGCCCAACAGGAAGCAATCAGCCCCAGCATTTT
-	-	TRBJ2-2	16	TRBV14	CASSQWGGRATGELFF	TGTGCCAGCAGCCAGTGGGGAGGTCGCGCCACCGGGGAGCTGTTTTTT
-	-	TRBJ1-5	16	TRBV28	CASRIGTRGRNQPQHF	TGTGCCAGCAGAATAGGGACCAGGGGTCGCAATCAGCCCCAGCATTTT
-	-	TRBJ2-1	16	TRBV11-3	CASSPTPQTSYNEQFF	TGTGCCAGCAGCCCCACCCCCCAGACTTCCTACAATGAGCAGTTCTTC
TRBD2	-	TRBJ2-3	17	TRBV7-3	CASSPGVAGGWTDTQYF	TGTGCCAGCAGCCCCGGGGTAGCGGGAGGGTGGACAGATACGCAGTATTTT
-	-	TRBJ1-1	14	TRBV7-8	CASSFRAPDTEAFF	TGTGCCAGCAGCTTCAGGGCCCCGGACACTGAAGCTTTCTTT
-	few	TRBJ1-1	14	TRBV27	CASRGSDRYTEAFF	TGTGCCAGCCGTGGCTCAGACAGGTACACTGAAGCTTTCTTT
-	once	TRBJ1-5	15	TRBV6-5	CASSFSGSSHQPQHF	TGTGCCAGCAGCTTCTCGGGGAGCTCCCATCAGCCCCAGCATTTT
TRBD2	-	TRBJ2-3	17	TRBV27	CASSLNGLAGGQDTQYF	TGTGCCAGCAGTTTAAACGGACTAGCGGGAGGGCAAGATACGCAGTATTTT
-	-	TRBJ1-5	14	TRBV21-1	CASSKALGARPQHF	TGTGCCAGCAGCAAAGCGCTGGGGGCGAGGCCCCAGCATTTT
-	-	TRBJ1-4	16	TRBV7-9	CASSSLGGFPNEKLFF	TGTGCCAGCTCCTCACTCGGGGGGTTCCCTAATGAAAAACTGTTTTTT
TRBD1	-	TRBJ2-7	13	TRBV11-3	CASTGGASYEQYF	TGTGCCAGCACAGGGGGCGCATCTTACGAGCAGTACTTC
TRBD1	-	TRBJ1-1	14	TRBV4-3	CASSQQTGDTEAFF	TGCGCCAGCAGCCAACAGACAGGGGACACTGAAGCTTTCTTT
-	-	TRBJ2-1	12	TRBV27	CASSDSYNEQFF	TGTGCCAGCAGTGACAGCTACAATGAGCAGTTCTTC
TRBD2	once	TRBJ2-1	14	TRBV2	CASRDPAGDNEQFF	TGTGCCAGCAGGGACCCGGCGGGAGACAATGAGCAGTTCTTC
TRBD2	-	TRBJ2-4	17	TRBV4-1	CASSQDWTSGRGYIQYF	TGCGCCAGCAGCCAAGATTGGACTAGCGGGAGGGGTTACATTCAGTACTTC
-	-	TRBJ1-1	15	TRBV6-6	CASSYGGVMNTEAFF	TGTGCCAGCAGTTACGGGGGGGTAATGAACACTGAAGCTTTCTTT
-	-	TRBJ1-1	14	TRBV7-3	CASSLGAANTEAFF	TGTGCCAGCAGCTTAGGGGCAGCGAACACTGAAGCTTTCTTT
-	-	TRBJ2-3	11	TRBV19	CASSIGDTQYF	TGTGCCAGTAGTATCGGAGATACGCAGTATTTT
TRBD1	few	TRBJ2-7	15	TRBV4-3	CASSQGRTGPYEQYF	TGCGCCAGCAGCCAAGGACGGACAGGGCCCTACGAGCAGTACTTC
TRBD1	-	TRBJ2-2	13	TRBV7-9	CASIDRVPGELFF	TGTGCCAGCATCGACAGGGTTCCCGGGGAGCTGTTTTTT
-	few	TRBJ2-5	13	TRBV5-6	CASSLGSGETQYF	TGTGCCAGCAGCTTGGGGTCCGGGGAGACCCAGTACTTC
-	-	TRBJ2-6	15	TRBV27	CASSSGGSGANVLTF	TGTGCCAGCAGTTCCGGGGGCTCTGGGGCCAACGTCCTGACTTTC
-	-	TRBJ1-3	14	TRBV7-9	CASSLWGRGNTIYF	TGTGCCAGCAGCTTGTGGGGGCGGGGAAACACCATATATTTT
-	-	TRBJ2-1	15	TRBV5-1	CASSLAPSSYNEQFF	TGCGCCAGCAGCCTAGCGCCGAGCTCCTACAATGAGCAGTTCTTC
-	-	TRBJ1-5	16	TRBV4-1	CASSQPPAGVNQPQHF	TGCGCCAGCAGCCAACCACCGGCAGGGGTCAATCAGCCCCAGCATTTT
-	-	TRBJ1-1	15	TRBV4-2	CASSQETGLNTEAFF	TGTGCCAGCAGCCAAGAAACAGGACTAAACACTGAAGCTTTCTTT
TRBD1	-	TRBJ2-2	18	TRBV11-2	CASSPTRTGQGKTGELFF	TGTGCCAGCAGCCCAACGCGGACCGGACAGGGAAAAACCGGGGAGCTGTTTTTT
TRBD1	-	TRBJ1-1	15	TRBV7-9	CASSILRGSYTEAFF	TGTGCCAGCAGCATACTCAGGGGGTCGTACACTGAAGCTTTCTTT
-	-	TRBJ1-2	13	TRBV2	CASSENRNYGYTF	TGTGCCAGCAGTGAAAACAGGAACTATGGCTACACCTTC
-	-	TRBJ1-1	15	TRBV7-3	CASSLYGRADTEAFF	TGTGCCAGCAGCTTATATGGCAGGGCCGACACTGAAGCTTTCTTT